This is a list of T cell receptor beta chains from one sample in a study of T cell responses to AZD1222 COVID-19 vaccine. Profiled with immunoSEQ multiplex PCR; TCRdb holds only in-frame clones, not every one. The table has about 64,000 clones, under 95% seen once. The sample consisted of peripheral blood, taken 28 days after the second dose of the MenACWY control vaccine. Receptors originate from an adult who received the MenACWY meningococcal vaccine as a control. Both conserved end residues are part of each CDR3. The D gene is left open where the match is weak. Size tells how often a clone was seen (once, few, many) or the class of an expanded clone, and some rows leave it out.

size	D	J	V	CDR3
NA	TRBD1	TRBJ2-5	TRBV7-2	CASSDRTGWGETQYF
NA	TRBD1	TRBJ2-5	TRBV5-4	CASSLKGAQETQYF
NA	NA	TRBJ1-2	TRBV5-4	CASSSAGKHSDGYTF
NA	NA	TRBJ1-5	TRBV27	CASRLGQYSNQPQHF
NA	TRBD1	TRBJ2-7	TRBV6-5	CASTRRGQGDEQYF
NA	TRBD1	TRBJ1-4	TRBV7-9	CASSQGTGDEKLFF
NA	NA	TRBJ2-2	TRBV12-5	CASGIWATTGELFF
NA	NA	TRBJ2-3	TRBV27	CASSSFPGAMDTQYF
NA	TRBD1	TRBJ2-7	TRBV27	CASSLRRQGGSYEQYF
once	NA	TRBJ2-1	TRBV7-2	CASSLYTSAANEQFF
NA	NA	TRBJ1-5	TRBV15	CATSSSRDQPQHF
NA	NA	TRBJ2-7	TRBV5-4	CASSLGGLAYEQYF
NA	NA	TRBJ2-1	TRBV28	CPKRPQNEQFF
NA	NA	TRBJ1-3	TRBV12-3/TRBV12-4	CASMVNSGNTIYF
once	NA	TRBJ2-1	TRBV29-1	CSVDMSGPRNEQFF
NA	TRBD1	TRBJ1-6	TRBV15	CATSPRQGGSYNSPLHF
NA	TRBD2	TRBJ2-7	TRBV6-5	CASSYSGGTYEQYF
NA	NA	TRBJ1-2	TRBV7-2	CASSLEKDYGYTF
NA	TRBD1	TRBJ1-2	TRBV5-1	CASSSQGPATDYGYTF
NA	NA	TRBJ1-1	TRBV12-3/TRBV12-4	CASSYELVIFFF
NA	NA	TRBJ1-2	TRBV27	CASSFSAGFPFTF
once	TRBD1	TRBJ1-4	TRBV10-1	CASSNRGSSEKLFF
NA	NA	TRBJ1-2	TRBV27	CASSSSQFYGYTF
NA	NA	TRBJ1-6	TRBV19	CASSGSNSPLHF
NA	TRBD2	TRBJ2-2	TRBV11-2	CASSKLAGKTGELFF
once	TRBD2	TRBJ2-1	TRBV15	CATSRDLSSGLYNEQFF
NA	NA	TRBJ1-1	TRBV5-8	CASSTPRGPNTEAFF
NA	NA	TRBJ2-2	TRBV2	CASRREYTGELFF
medium-sized	TRBD1	TRBJ2-5	TRBV6-1	CASSEHQGDVETQYF
NA	NA	TRBJ1-2	TRBV6-2/TRBV6-3	CASSYDKFGAGLYGYTF
once	NA	TRBJ1-1	TRBV5-8	CASSFYQVLTEAFF
NA	TRBD2	TRBJ2-1	TRBV6-2/TRBV6-3	CASSRTSGDYNEQFF
NA	NA	TRBJ1-6	TRBV28	CASSLGVNLSPLHF